This paragraph covers one T cell receptor (beta chain) sequence. No antigen is known for it. This specimen comes from a study of CD8+ T cells in alopecia areata. Study-wide context: Treated patients were given oral tofacitinib, which was dosed at 5 to 10 mg twice daily.

The authors extracted RNA and reverse transcribed it into cDNA as the sequencing template. Using immunoSEQ multiplex PCR, the repertoire was profiled, and TCRdb retains in-frame clones only, with some absent. The table records fewer than 150,000 clones, around four fifths of them present only once. Study-wide results and caveats: Any link of baseline CD8+ expansion to response, resting on one nonresponder, remains uncertain. Lesional tissue from the scalp (especially in alopecia totalis/universalis) showed higher clonality than normal scalp.

The sample's treatment: oral pan-JAK inhibitor, 5-10 mg twice daily. This material consisted of CD8+ T cells sorted from blood, taken at week 4, from a patient treated with tofacitinib. This TCR was sampled from a human donor with alopecia areata.

DNA for the CDR3: TGCAGTGCCAGGGTGACCTACGAGCAGTACTTC. It codes for CSARVTYEQYF. The rearrangement links TRBV20-1 to TRBJ2-7; perhaps TRBD1 as D (5 bases). In germline, CDR1 is DFQATT, CDR2 SNEGSKA (reference sequence). Between the trimmed V and J ends, which lost 6 bases and 2 bases, there was a span of 8 bases. The CDR3 sequence is 11 residues long.